The 2 T cell receptor beta chains below come from one sample, sequenced in a study of T cells after yellow fever vaccination. TCRdb reanalysed the 5' RACE reads using MiXCR and keeps one entry per CDR3 protein. There are about 320,000 distinct CDR3 sequences in the sample; approximately 4.5% occur only once, and 15% to 20% lies in the top ten. This specimen consisted of PBMCs, obtained 15 days after the yellow fever booster vaccination. The receptor set was obtained from a man between 18 and 35 years old who received the YFV17D yellow fever vaccine.

Only a few counts were recorded for this clonotype. The rearrangement links TRBV6-2 or TRBV6-3 to TRBJ1-1; perhaps TRBD1 as D (6 bases). This CDR3 contains 11 residues. Trimming stripped 6 bases from V and 10 bases from J, with 12 bases between. Germline V gene sequence: CDR1 MNHEY, CDR2 SVGEGT. The CDR3 coding sequence is TGTGCCAGCAGCCGTTTAGGGGGAGCTTTCTTT. Protein sequence: CASSRLGGAFF.

This clonotype was detected many times. The genes are TRBV5-1 and TRBJ1-2; 9 nucleotides line up with TRBD1. CDR3 length: 14 residues. Germline V gene data show CDR1 as SGHRS and CDR2 as YFSETQ. The J segment lost 3 bases and the V segment lost 0 bases, leaving 0 bases of the junction unmatched. This chain's CDR3 is CASSLGQGDYGYTF. CDR3 DNA: TGCGCCAGCAGCTTGGGACAGGGGGACTATGGCTACACCTTC.